This TCR beta chain was profiled in a study of patients and donors after allogeneic stem cell transplantation. This clonotype has more than one count but fewer than ten. TCRdb ran MiXCR on the RT-PCR reads and lists one entry per CDR3 protein. The sample includes about a million distinct CDR3 sequences, approximately 19% of them seen just once. The V segment lost 6 bases and the J segment 4 bases; nucleotides outside the gene matches: 7. From germline, CDR1 is MGHRA and CDR2 YSYEKL. This CDR3 has 14 residues. Specimen: blood, either unsorted or a sorted T cell fraction (not recorded which). V and J are TRBV4-1 and TRBJ2-7, with 9 bases aligning to TRBD2. The TCR originated in a human donor who was either an allogeneic HSCT recipient or a stem cell or donor lymphocyte infusion donor (not recorded which). It is not recorded whose cells these are; they may come from a transplant donor. The CDR3 sequence: CASRELAGPYEQYF. CDR3 coding DNA: TGCGCCAGCAGGGAGCTAGCGGGACCATACGAGCAGTACTTC.